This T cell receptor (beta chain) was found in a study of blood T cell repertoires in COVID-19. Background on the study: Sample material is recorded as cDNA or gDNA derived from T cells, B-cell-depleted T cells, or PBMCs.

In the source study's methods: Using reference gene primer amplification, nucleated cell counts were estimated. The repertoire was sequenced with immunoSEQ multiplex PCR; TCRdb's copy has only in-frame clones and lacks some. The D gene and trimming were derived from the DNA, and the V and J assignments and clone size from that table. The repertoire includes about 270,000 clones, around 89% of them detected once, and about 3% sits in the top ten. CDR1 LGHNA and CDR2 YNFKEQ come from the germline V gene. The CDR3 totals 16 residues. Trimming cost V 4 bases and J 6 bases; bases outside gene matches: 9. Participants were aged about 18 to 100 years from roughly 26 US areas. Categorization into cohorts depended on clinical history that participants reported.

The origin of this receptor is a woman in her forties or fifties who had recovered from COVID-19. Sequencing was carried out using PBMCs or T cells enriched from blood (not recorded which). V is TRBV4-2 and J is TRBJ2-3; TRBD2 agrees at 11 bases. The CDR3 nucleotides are TGTGCCAGCAGCCCCCGGACTAGCGGGCGGCAGGATACGCAGTATTTT. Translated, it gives CASSPRTSGRQDTQYF.